This T cell receptor beta chain is drawn from a study of blood T cell repertoires in COVID-19. In the authors' workflow: Estimated nucleated cell counts came from reference gene primer amplification. The table came from immunoSEQ multiplex PCR; TCRdb's copy has only in-frame clones and leaves some out. V, J and clone size are taken as reported in that table, and D and trimming were inferred from the DNA itself. Of hundreds of thousands of clones detected, 65% to 90% appear once; the ten largest clones hold 4.5% to 6%. This CDR3 has 13 residues. The ends were cut back, 10 bases at V and 0 bases at J, with 12 bases in the middle.

The chain joins TRBV12-3 or TRBV12-4 to TRBJ1-1; D perhaps matches TRBD1 (6 bases). The sample was peripheral blood. The receptor was derived from a man aged 45 to 65 with active or convalescent COVID-19. CDR3 region: CATSQGLNTEAFF. In DNA, the CDR3 is TGTGCCACGTCACAGGGACTGAACACTGAAGCTTTCTTT.